This TCR beta chain was recovered during a study of cytomegalovirus exposure and HLA in healthy donors. Study-level points and caveats: Using the classifier, cytomegalovirus status was reportedly diagnosed with high specificity and sensitivity. Rarity held for most TCR sequences, but there were some public TCRs that occurred in many donors.

This CDR3 has 15 residues. Germline lookup yields CDR1 MNHEY and CDR2 SMNVEV (reference sequence). The V end was cut by 5 bases, the J end by 10 bases, with 21 bases between. Some clones are missing from TCRdb's copy, which holds only in-frame ones; the method was immunoSEQ multiplex PCR. This table has 260,000 or so clones, around 89% appearing once. A word on this clone: Its target is unknown.

The specimen was PBMCs. V usage is TRBV27 and J usage is TRBJ2-1, with D possibly being TRBD2 (6 bases). This TCR was sampled from a woman in her late teens or twenties in good health and CMV-seronegative. CDR3 DNA sequence: TGTGCCAGCAGTCCCCACCATACGGGAGCTGGGGAGCAGTTCTTC. It specifies CASSPHHTGAGEQFF.